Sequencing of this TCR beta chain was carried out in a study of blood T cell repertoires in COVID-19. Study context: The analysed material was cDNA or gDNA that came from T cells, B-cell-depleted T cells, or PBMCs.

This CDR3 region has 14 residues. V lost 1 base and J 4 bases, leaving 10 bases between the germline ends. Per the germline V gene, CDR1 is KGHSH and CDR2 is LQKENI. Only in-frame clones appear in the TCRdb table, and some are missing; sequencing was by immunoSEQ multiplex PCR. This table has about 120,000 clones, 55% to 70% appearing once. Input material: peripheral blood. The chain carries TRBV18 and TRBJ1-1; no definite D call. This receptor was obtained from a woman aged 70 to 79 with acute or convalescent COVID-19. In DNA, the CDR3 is TGTGCCAGCTCACCACGAGGCGGAGGCACTGAAGCTTTCTTT. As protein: CASSPRGGGTEAFF.